A selection of T cell receptor beta chains follows, all from one sample in a study of PD-1 blockade in classical Hodgkin lymphoma. The data were produced by immunoSEQ multiplex PCR, yet TCRdb's version contains in-frame clones alone and is incomplete. The sample lists approximately 46,000 clones; about three quarters were seen once. The specimen comprised peripheral blood mononuclear cells (PBMCs), sampled at baseline. These receptors were collected from a human donor with classical Hodgkin lymphoma. The CDR3 runs from the conserved cysteine through the conserved F or W. The D gene is left open where the match is weak. Some rows mark clone size as missing; the rest say once, few, many or name a class of expanded clone.

clone size: few; D gene: TRBD2; V gene: TRBV28; J gene: TRBJ2-3; CDR3 DNA: TGTGCCAGCAGCCCTGCGGGGGGAGCCATAACGGTATACACCACAGATACGCAGTATTTT; CDR3 protein: CASSPAGGAITVYTTDTQYF
clone size: NA; D gene: NA; V gene: TRBV2; J gene: TRBJ1-1; CDR3 DNA: TGTGCCAGCAAGACACAAGACCTGAACACTGAAGCTTTCTTT; CDR3 protein: CASKTQDLNTEAFF
clone size: NA; D gene: NA; V gene: TRBV7-9; J gene: TRBJ1-2; CDR3 DNA: TGTGCCAGCAGCTTAGAATGGGGGAACTATGGCTACACCTTC; CDR3 protein: CASSLEWGNYGYTF
clone size: NA; D gene: TRBD1; V gene: TRBV10-3; J gene: TRBJ1-5; CDR3 DNA: TGTGCCATCAGTGAGCAGGGACAGGGGAATCAGCCCCAGCATTTT; CDR3 protein: CAISEQGQGNQPQHF
clone size: NA; D gene: NA; V gene: TRBV7-9; J gene: TRBJ2-5; CDR3 DNA: TGTGCCAGCAGCCCCCGGGCCGAGGACAGAAAAGAGACCCAGTACTTC; CDR3 protein: CASSPRAEDRKETQYF
clone size: NA; D gene: NA; V gene: TRBV7-9; J gene: TRBJ1-1; CDR3 DNA: TGTGCCAGCAGCTCTCTCCCCGGGACCATGAACACTGAAGCTTTCTTT; CDR3 protein: CASSSLPGTMNTEAFF
clone size: NA; D gene: NA; V gene: TRBV10-1; J gene: TRBJ1-6; CDR3 DNA: TGCGCCAGCAGCAGGACAGACTATAATTCACCCCTCCACTTT; CDR3 protein: CASSRTDYNSPLHF
clone size: NA; D gene: NA; V gene: TRBV19; J gene: TRBJ2-1; CDR3 DNA: TGTGCCAGCCGTACTAGCTCCTACAATGAGCAGTTCTTC; CDR3 protein: CASRTSSYNEQFF
clone size: NA; D gene: TRBD1; V gene: TRBV6-5; J gene: TRBJ2-7; CDR3 DNA: TGTGCCAGTACCCGACAGGGCTCCTACGAGCAGTACTTC; CDR3 protein: CASTRQGSYEQYF
clone size: few; D gene: NA; V gene: TRBV7-8; J gene: TRBJ1-2; CDR3 DNA: TGTGCCAGCAGCCCTGGACTGGGAGTCTATGGCTACACCTTC; CDR3 protein: CASSPGLGVYGYTF
clone size: NA; D gene: NA; V gene: TRBV19; J gene: TRBJ1-1; CDR3 DNA: TGTGCCAGTAGTATAGATCCCCTCCTGATGAACACTGAAGCTTTCTTT; CDR3 protein: CASSIDPLLMNTEAFF
clone size: NA; D gene: NA; V gene: TRBV4-1; J gene: TRBJ1-1; CDR3 DNA: TGCGCCAGCAGCCAAGAAGGGGGTAGCACTGAAGCTTTCTTT; CDR3 protein: CASSQEGGSTEAFF
clone size: NA; D gene: NA; V gene: TRBV29-1; J gene: TRBJ2-2; CDR3 DNA: TGCAGCGCTTTGCTCACTGCCTCGAACACCGGGGAGCTGTTTTTT; CDR3 protein: CSALLTASNTGELFF
clone size: once; D gene: NA; V gene: TRBV29-1; J gene: TRBJ1-2; CDR3 DNA: TGCAGCGTCTCGGGGCAGGGGAGCCAGCACGGGAATGGCTACACCTTC; CDR3 protein: CSVSGQGSQHGNGYTF
clone size: NA; D gene: NA; V gene: TRBV11-2; J gene: TRBJ1-2; CDR3 DNA: TGTGCCAGCAGCTTAAGCATCGATGAAAACTATGGCTACACCTTC; CDR3 protein: CASSLSIDENYGYTF
clone size: few; D gene: TRBD1; V gene: TRBV6-1; J gene: TRBJ1-5; CDR3 DNA: TGTGCCAGCAGTGAAGCGCTTGGGGGGACAGGGAACTCTCAGCCCCAGCATTTT; CDR3 protein: CASSEALGGTGNSQPQHF
clone size: NA; D gene: TRBD1; V gene: TRBV18; J gene: TRBJ1-2; CDR3 DNA: TGTGCCAGCTCACCAGGAGGGTCGACAGGGGAAGGCTACACCTTC; CDR3 protein: CASSPGGSTGEGYTF
clone size: NA; D gene: TRBD1; V gene: TRBV5-1; J gene: TRBJ1-1; CDR3 DNA: TGCGCCAGCAGCCCGATACAGGGGGTGAACACTGAAGCTTTCTTT; CDR3 protein: CASSPIQGVNTEAFF
clone size: NA; D gene: NA; V gene: TRBV19; J gene: TRBJ2-2; CDR3 DNA: TGTGCCAGTAGTATTTTAGGGGGGAACACCGGGGAGCTGTTTTTT; CDR3 protein: CASSILGGNTGELFF
clone size: NA; D gene: NA; V gene: TRBV5-1; J gene: TRBJ1-3; CDR3 DNA: TGCGCCAGCAGCGCGACGGGGGGTGCTGGAAACACCATATATTTT; CDR3 protein: CASSATGGAGNTIYF
clone size: few; D gene: NA; V gene: TRBV7-2; J gene: TRBJ1-1; CDR3 DNA: TGTGCCAGCAGCTTAGAAGTTGGAGAAGCTTTCTTT; CDR3 protein: CASSLEVGEAFF
clone size: medium-sized; D gene: NA; V gene: TRBV11-3; J gene: TRBJ1-1; CDR3 DNA: TGTGCCAGCAGCACCCGAGGGTCGAACACTGAAGCTTTCTTT; CDR3 protein: CASSTRGSNTEAFF
clone size: NA; D gene: NA; V gene: TRBV6-1; J gene: TRBJ1-1; CDR3 DNA: TGTGCCAGCAGTGTGGAGCAGGGCACTGAAGCTTTCTTT; CDR3 protein: CASSVEQGTEAFF
clone size: NA; D gene: NA; V gene: TRBV28; J gene: TRBJ2-1; CDR3 DNA: TGTGCCAGCAGTTTTTCTCTAGAGGTTGGCAATGAGCAGTTCTTC; CDR3 protein: CASSFSLEVGNEQFF
clone size: NA; D gene: NA; V gene: TRBV7-3; J gene: TRBJ2-3; CDR3 DNA: TGTGCCAGCAGCTTAGATGAGGGACCCACAGATACGCAGTATTTT; CDR3 protein: CASSLDEGPTDTQYF
clone size: NA; D gene: TRBD1; V gene: TRBV28; J gene: TRBJ2-7; CDR3 DNA: TGTGCCAGCAGTTTGGGACAGCCTCCCTACGAGCAGTACTTC; CDR3 protein: CASSLGQPPYEQYF
clone size: NA; D gene: NA; V gene: TRBV12-5; J gene: TRBJ2-2; CDR3 DNA: TGTGCTAGTGGTCCCCGGGCTACCAACACCGGGGAGCTGTTTTTT; CDR3 protein: CASGPRATNTGELFF
clone size: few; D gene: NA; V gene: TRBV6-5; J gene: TRBJ2-7; CDR3 DNA: TGTGCCAGCAGTTACTCGGACAGATCCTACGAGCAGTACTTC; CDR3 protein: CASSYSDRSYEQYF
clone size: few; D gene: NA; V gene: TRBV28; J gene: TRBJ2-6; CDR3 DNA: TGTGCCAGCGGCTCTGGGGCCAACGTCCTGACTTTC; CDR3 protein: CASGSGANVLTF
clone size: NA; D gene: NA; V gene: TRBV19; J gene: TRBJ2-3; CDR3 DNA: TGTGCCAGTAGTATGGGGTGGGGGGTAGATACGCAGTATTTT; CDR3 protein: CASSMGWGVDTQYF
clone size: NA; D gene: NA; V gene: TRBV7-6; J gene: TRBJ2-2; CDR3 DNA: TGTGCCAGCAGCTTAGGACAGAACACCGGGGAGCTGTTTTTT; CDR3 protein: CASSLGQNTGELFF
clone size: few; D gene: TRBD1; V gene: TRBV4-1; J gene: TRBJ1-3; CDR3 DNA: TGCGCCAGCAGCCAAGATCTTCGGGACAGCCATACTGGAAACACCATATATTTT; CDR3 protein: CASSQDLRDSHTGNTIYF
clone size: NA; D gene: NA; V gene: TRBV6-6; J gene: TRBJ1-6; CDR3 DNA: TGTGCCAGCAGTCCAGGGGCAACTAATTCACCCCTCCACTTT; CDR3 protein: CASSPGATNSPLHF
clone size: once; D gene: NA; V gene: TRBV5-1; J gene: TRBJ1-1; CDR3 DNA: TGCGCCAGCAGCTTGGTGGCGGGCCCCACTGAAGCTTTCTTT; CDR3 protein: CASSLVAGPTEAFF
clone size: NA; D gene: NA; V gene: TRBV7-3; J gene: TRBJ2-5; CDR3 DNA: TGTGCCAGCAGCTTACGACCCCTCGGGGAGACCCAGTACTTC; CDR3 protein: CASSLRPLGETQYF
clone size: NA; D gene: NA; V gene: TRBV9; J gene: TRBJ2-1; CDR3 DNA: TGTGCCAGCAGCGCCCGGGACACCTCCTACAATGAGCAGTTCTTC; CDR3 protein: CASSARDTSYNEQFF
clone size: NA; D gene: NA; V gene: TRBV13; J gene: TRBJ2-7; CDR3 DNA: TGTGCCAGCAGCTCCCGGATAAACAGCGGCTCCTACGAGCAGTACTTC; CDR3 protein: CASSSRINSGSYEQYF
clone size: NA; D gene: TRBD1; V gene: TRBV27; J gene: TRBJ2-2; CDR3 DNA: TGTGCCAGCAGTTTTGCAGGGGGCACCACGGCCGGGGAGCTGTTTTTT; CDR3 protein: CASSFAGGTTAGELFF
clone size: once; D gene: NA; V gene: TRBV27; J gene: TRBJ2-1; CDR3 DNA: TGTGCCAGCAGTTTATGGCCAGGGTGGAATGAGCAGTTCTTC; CDR3 protein: CASSLWPGWNEQFF
clone size: once; D gene: TRBD1; V gene: TRBV10-2; J gene: TRBJ1-1; CDR3 DNA: TGCGCCAGCAGTGAGTCATTTGCAGGGGGTAACACTGAAGCTTTCTTT; CDR3 protein: CASSESFAGGNTEAFF
clone size: NA; D gene: NA; V gene: TRBV5-4; J gene: TRBJ2-7; CDR3 DNA: TGTGCCAGCAGCTTCTCAGGGGGGACCTACGAGCAGTACTTC; CDR3 protein: CASSFSGGTYEQYF
clone size: few; D gene: TRBD1; V gene: TRBV5-1; J gene: TRBJ1-6; CDR3 DNA: TGCGCCAGCAGTTCCGGACAGGGGAGCAATTCACCCCTCCACTTT; CDR3 protein: CASSSGQGSNSPLHF
clone size: NA; D gene: NA; V gene: TRBV5-5; J gene: TRBJ2-5; CDR3 DNA: TGTGCCAGCAGCCCGGGTCGCACTGCGGGGCAGTACTTC; CDR3 protein: CASSPGRTAGQYF
clone size: medium-sized; D gene: NA; V gene: TRBV19; J gene: TRBJ1-1; CDR3 DNA: TGTGCCAGTAGTATGGGGACGGACTACACTGAAGCTTTCTTT; CDR3 protein: CASSMGTDYTEAFF